This entry is about one TCR beta chain. Original processing methods: Amplification from reference gene primers served as the basis for estimated nucleated cell counts. The protocol was immunoSEQ multiplex PCR, while the TCRdb copy is restricted to in-frame clones and leaves out a portion. V and J calls and clone size follow that table, whereas D and trimming were derived from the DNA. The data hold about 110,000 clones, with about 75% observed a single time. This entry comes from a study of blood T cell repertoires in COVID-19. CDR1 is SGHDT and CDR2 is YYEEEE in the germline V gene. This CDR3 is built from 17 residues. V gave up 3 bases and J gave up 0 bases; unmatched junction bases: 6.

The source material was peripheral blood. The sequence came from a man at least 80 years old with acute or convalescent COVID-19. This chain links TRBV5-6 with TRBJ2-6; 7 positions agree with TRBD1. The CDR3 here is CASSYRDRSSGANVLTF. In DNA, the CDR3 is TGTGCCAGCAGCTACCGGGACAGAAGCTCTGGGGCCAACGTCCTGACTTTC.